The 27 T cell receptor beta chains given below trace back to one sample, sequenced in a study of Graves' ophthalmopathy and Graves' hyperthyroidism. RNA transcripts were the source from which TCR beta CDR3 regions were amplified. The library came from an HTBI-primed first-round RT-PCR and a second-round multiplex PCR. TCRdb passed the multiplex PCR reads through MiXCR, listing each CDR3 protein once. The sample lists some 15,000 distinct CDR3 sequences, approximately 53% occurring once. Specimen: peripheral blood. The receptors were gathered from a woman younger than 45 with Graves' ophthalmopathy.

On this clonotype itself: No conserved phenylalanine or tryptophan ends this CDR3, so it is likely a read error. Because the CDR3's place on the DNA is in doubt, the DNA is left out and the CDR3 is given as listed by TCRdb. The chain employs TRBV20-1 and TRBJ2-7. The germline gives CDR1 DFQATT, CDR2 SNEGSKA (reference sequence). 8 amino acids form the CDR3, both terminal residues included. This CDR3 is CSAQEQSY.

This clonotype was observed a few times. J is TRBJ2-3 and V is TRBV20-1, with D hard to call. This CDR3 has 13 residues. The ends were cut back, 0 bases at V and 3 bases at J, with 7 bases in the middle. CDR1 and CDR2 (germline): DFQATT, SNEGSKA (reference sequence). The CDR3 DNA follows: TGCAGTGCTAGAGACCCTTTTACAGATACGCAGTATTTT. Translation: CSARDPFTDTQYF.

The genes are TRBV19 and TRBJ2-3, with D perhaps TRBD1 (8 bases). V was trimmed by 7 bases and J by 8 bases, leaving 22 bases between them. The CDR3 totals 15 residues. From germline, CDR1 is LNHDA and CDR2 SQIVND (reference sequence). CDR3 sequence reads: CASIRDRLQRGTQYF. CDR3 in DNA: TGTGCCAGTATTCGGGACAGGTTGCAGCGGGGTACGCAGTATTTT.

The gene calls are TRBV20-1 and TRBJ2-3; a possible D gene is TRBD2 (6 bases). This CDR3 contains 13 residues. V was clipped by 3 bases and J by 2 bases, with 9 bases between them. Germline loops: CDR1 DFQATT, CDR2 SNEGSKA (reference sequence). The DNA for the CDR3 is TGCAGTGCTAGCGGGAGTATCACAGATACGCAGTATTTT. Amino acids: CSASGSITDTQYF.

This clonotype has just a few counts. The chain carries TRBV12-3 or TRBV12-4 and TRBJ2-1; D is uncertain. Trimming cost V 3 bases and J 2 bases, with 8 bases left between them. This CDR3 has 14 residues. CDR3 in amino acids: CASSLEQTYNEQFF. The CDR3 bases are TGTGCCAGCAGTTTGGAACAGACCTACAATGAGCAGTTCTTC.

V gene TRBV7-2 combines with J gene TRBJ2-1, with D perhaps matching TRBD1 or TRBD2 (5 bases each). Trimming left V 3 bases short and J 0 bases short, with 12 bases between. CDR3 length: 16 residues. In germline, CDR1 is SGHTA, CDR2 FQGNSA. The DNA for the CDR3 is TGTGCCAGCAGCTTGGGGGTAGCGAGCTCCTACAATGAGCAGTTCTTC. Its protein is CASSLGVASSYNEQFF.

The CDR3 region has the DNA TGCAGTGCCTCAGGGTATGGCACTGAAGCTTTCTTT. Translated: CSASGYGTEAFF. The gene calls are TRBV20-1 and TRBJ1-1, with D possibly TRBD1 on 5 matching bases. CDR1 and CDR2 (germline): DFQATT, SNEGSKA (reference sequence). Between the trimmed V and J ends, which lost 6 bases and 4 bases, there was a span of 12 bases. The CDR3 sequence is 12 residues long.

The chain recombines TRBV7-9 with TRBJ1-1, with D possibly TRBD1 on 6 matching bases. The CDR3 contains 15 residues. V was trimmed by 5 bases and J by 3 bases, leaving 16 bases between them. Looked up from germline, CDR1 is SEHNR and CDR2 is FQNEAQ (reference sequence). DNA for the CDR3: TGTGCCAGCAGCCCAAGGGGGGGCGATGACACTGAAGCTTTCTTT. This translates into CASSPRGGDDTEAFF.

The CDR3 sequence is CGSSRDTSYEQHV. CDR3 in DNA: TGTGGCAGCAGCCGGGACACCTCCTACGAGCAGCACGTC. The genes are TRBV7-3 and TRBJ2-7, with a possible D match to TRBD1 (6 bases). CDR1 is SGHTA and CDR2 is FQGTGA in the germline V gene. The CDR3 extends over 13 amino acids.

The V gene is TRBV4-2, the J gene TRBJ2-5, with D uncertain. V dropped 2 bases and J dropped 1 base, with 5 bases sitting between them. The CDR3 length is 13 residues. Germline V lookup: CDR1 LGHNA, CDR2 YNFKEQ. The CDR3 nucleotides are TGTGCCAGCAGCCAAACGGTCCAAGAGACCCAGTACTTC. Amino acid sequence: CASSQTVQETQYF.

In its sample, this clonotype was seen many times. V is TRBV11-2 and J is TRBJ1-1; D is unclear. Trimming took off 0 bases at V and 3 bases at J, with 5 bases between the two ends. The V gene's germline CDR1 is SGHAT and CDR2 FQNNGV. CDR3 length: 13 amino acids. Written as DNA, the CDR3 is TGTGCCAGCAGCTTAGACGTGGACACTGAAGCTTTCTTT. Amino acids: CASSLDVDTEAFF. Supplemented by reference TRBV11-2 and TRBJ1-1, the full variable domain reads EAGVAQSPRYKIIEKRQSVAFWCNPISGHATLYWYQQILGQGPKLLIQFQNNGVVDDSQLPKDRFSAERLKGVDSTLKIQPAKLEDSAVYLCASSLDVDTEAFFGQGTRLTVV.

This clonotype is classed as medium-sized. The chain couples TRBV20-1 to TRBJ1-5, with a weak D call TRBD1 (5 bases). The CDR3 spans 14 residues. Germline V gene data show CDR1 as DFQATT and CDR2 as SNEGSKA (reference sequence). V was clipped by 1 base and J by 8 bases, with 15 bases between them. The CDR3 region is CSARAGGGQKPQHF. The CDR3 DNA sequence: TGCAGTGCTAGAGCCGGGGGAGGCCAGAAGCCCCAGCATTTT.

V gene TRBV5-1 combines with J gene TRBJ1-2; D not resolved. V lost 1 base and J 8 bases, leaving 9 bases between the germline ends. The CDR3 sequence is 12 residues long. In germline, CDR1 is SGHRS, CDR2 YFSETQ. CDR3 loop: CASSLIGEGYTF. DNA of the CDR3: TGCGCCAGCAGCTTGATCGGGGAAGGCTACACCTTC.

By frequency in the sample, this clonotype is medium-sized. This sequence joins TRBV25-1 and TRBJ1-6; no firm D call. V was trimmed by 7 bases and J by 0 bases, leaving 10 bases between them. Per the germline V gene, CDR1 is MGHDK and CDR2 is SYGVNS. The length of the CDR3 is 15 residues. The CDR3 sequence is CASTESLSYNSPLHF. CDR3 coding DNA: TGTGCCAGCACCGAGTCCCTCTCCTATAATTCACCCCTCCACTTT. Full variable domain (missing parts from reference TRBV25-1 and TRBJ1-6): EADIYQTPRYLVIGTGKKITLECSQTMGHDKMYWYQQDPGMELHLIHYSYGVNSTEKGDLSSESTVSRIRTEHFPLTLESARPSHTSQYLCASTESLSYNSPLHFGNGTRLTVT.

This chain uses TRBV2 with TRBJ1-2, with D possibly matching TRBD1 (5 bases). The CDR3 loop spans 12 amino acids. Per germline, CDR1 SNHLY and CDR2 FYNNEI. Trimming left V 5 bases short and J 8 bases short, with 12 bases between. CDR3 sequence: CASSSSGLGYTF. For the CDR3, the DNA is TGTGCCAGCAGTTCATCAGGGTTAGGCTACACCTTC.

The chain combines TRBV7-3 with TRBJ2-1; 9 bases match TRBD1. Per the germline V gene, CDR1 is SGHTA and CDR2 is FQGTGA. The CDR3 contains 15 residues. The V segment lost 5 bases and the J segment 4 bases; nucleotides outside the gene matches: 6. The CDR3 reads CASSTPGTGYNEQFF. The CDR3 nucleotides read TGTGCCAGCAGCACCCCCGGGACAGGGTACAATGAGCAGTTCTTC.

By sample fraction, this clonotype is medium-sized. This chain uses TRBV6-5 with TRBJ2-7, with 10 positions matching TRBD1. The V gene end was trimmed by 6 bases and the J gene end by 3 bases; junction bases not matched to a gene: 8. The CDR3 extends over 15 amino acids. The germline V gene has CDR1 MNHEY and CDR2 SVGAGI. CDR3 protein: CASRLTGGKSYEQYF. CDR3 nucleotide sequence: TGTGCCAGCAGACTGACAGGGGGCAAAAGCTACGAGCAGTACTTC.

The J gene is TRBJ2-3, the V gene TRBV6-1, with 14 bases matching TRBD2. The CDR3 has 16 residues. Germline V gene sequence: CDR1 MNHNS, CDR2 SASEGT. Trimming took 3 bases from V and 3 from J; bases not matched to a gene: 2. This CDR3 is CASSETSGRGTDTQYF. In DNA form, the CDR3 reads TGTGCCAGCAGTGAGACTAGCGGGAGGGGGACAGATACGCAGTATTTT.

The V gene is TRBV20-1, the J gene TRBJ2-1; TRBD1 agrees at 9 bases. After removal of 2 bases from V and 6 bases from J, the junction contained 11 bases not matched to a gene. Germline lookup yields CDR1 DFQATT and CDR2 SNEGSKA (reference sequence). The CDR3 is 16 residues long. CDR3 amino acids: CSARSAGTGFFNEQFF. CDR3 nucleotide sequence: TGCAGTGCTAGATCCGCCGGGACAGGGTTCTTCAATGAGCAGTTCTTC.

V gene TRBV19 combines with J gene TRBJ2-1, with 9 bases matching TRBD1. The germline gives CDR1 LNHDA, CDR2 SQIVND (reference sequence). Trimming removed 7 bases from V and 8 bases from J; junction bases left unmatched: 9. CDR3 length: 14 amino acids. The CDR3 DNA sequence: TGTGCCAGTATAAAGGGACAGGGCTCCGATGAGCAGTTCTTC. Its protein is CASIKGQGSDEQFF.

This clonotype counts as medium-sized (0.01 to 0.1%). Relative to the germline gene, one junction end is altered; a read error may explain this. The chain carries TRBV29-1 and TRBJ1-2, with D perhaps matching TRBD1 (5 bases). Germline V gives CDR1 SQVTM, CDR2 ANQGSEA. The CDR3 consists of 14 residues. For the CDR3, the DNA is TGCAGCGTTGAAGATCTTGGGGGATCACTATGGCGGCCCTTC. This encodes CSVEDLGGSLWRPF.

The chain employs TRBV24-1 and TRBJ2-2; 8 bases fit TRBD1. After removal of 3 bases from V and 6 bases from J, the junction contained 2 bases not matched to a gene. The CDR3 spans 14 residues. Germline V gene sequence: CDR1 KGHDR, CDR2 SFDVKD. The CDR3 is CATSDTGQAGELFF. CDR3 nucleotides: TGTGCCACCAGTGATACGGGACAGGCCGGGGAGCTGTTTTTT.

On this clonotype itself: Since the CDR3 does not end with the conserved phenylalanine or tryptophan, this likely comes from a read error. This chain connects TRBV7-9 to TRBJ1-2; D might be TRBD1 (5 bases). V lost 3 bases, J lost 7 bases, and 9 bases lay in between. Germline lookup yields CDR1 SEHNR and CDR2 FQNEAQ (reference sequence). This CDR3 has 12 residues. The CDR3 nucleotides are TGTGCCAGCAGCTTCGAGGGGTTTGGCTACACCCTC. Protein: CASSFEGFGYTL.

Turning to this clonotype: This may arise from a read error, as a much more abundant clone is one base away. The rearrangement uses TRBV9 and TRBJ2-7, with 9 bases lining up with TRBD1. CDR1 and CDR2 from the germline V gene are SGDLS and YYNGEE. The CDR3 spans 15 residues. This chain's CDR3 is CASSETGQGSDEQCF. The CDR3 DNA follows: TGTGCCAGCAGCGAAACCGGACAGGGGAGCGACGAGCAGTGCTTC. Filled out from reference TRBV9 and TRBJ2-7, the complete variable domain reads DSGVTQTPKHLITATGQRVTLRCSPRSGDLSVYWYQQSLDQGLQFLIQYYNGEERAKGNILERFSAQQFPDLHSELNLSSLELGDSALYFCASSETGQGSDEQCFGPGTRLTVT.

V usage is TRBV6-6 and J usage is TRBJ1-4; D remains unclear. CDR1 is MNHNY and CDR2 is SVGAGI in the germline V gene (reference sequence). The V end was cut by 2 bases, the J end by 8 bases, with 6 bases between. The CDR3 extends over 12 amino acids. CDR3: CASSYEGEKLFF. The CDR3 DNA follows: TGTGCCAGCAGTTACGAGGGAGAAAAACTGTTTTTT.

The sample holds many counts of this clonotype. The gene calls are TRBV28 and TRBJ2-7; tentative D call: TRBD2 (6 bases). CDR1 and CDR2 from the germline V gene are MDHEN and SYDVKM. V was trimmed by 2 bases and J by 2 bases, leaving 19 bases between them. This CDR3 comprises 17 residues. The CDR3 sequence: CASSLPPLAVSAYEQYF. As DNA, the CDR3 is TGTGCCAGCAGTTTACCGCCACTAGCTGTTTCGGCCTACGAGCAGTACTTC.

This clonotype was detected only once. The chain links TRBV9 to TRBJ2-2, with TRBD1 identical over 9 bases. CDR1 SGDLS and CDR2 YYNGEE come from the germline V gene. V shed 3 bases and J 1 base; nucleotides not matched to a gene: 1. The CDR3 sequence is 15 residues long. The DNA for the CDR3 is TGTGCCAGCAGCGGGGGACAGGGGAACACCGGGGAGCTGTTTTTT. It codes for CASSGGQGNTGELFF.